This T cell receptor (beta chain) was captured by sequencing in a study of T cell responses to AZD1222 COVID-19 vaccine (dated by TCRdb to about 2021). Regarding the research as a whole: AZD1222 recipients whose second dose came at about 4 weeks and those whose second dose came at about 12 weeks were combined into one group, since spike-specific TCR depth and breadth did not differ between the two schedules. TCR sequencing covered roughly 230 trial participants: nearly 210 given two doses of AZD1222 and 26 given two doses of MenACWY control vaccine. Enrollment into the trials was organized by age into subgroups of 18-55, 56-69 and 70-plus years, and those subgroups contained roughly 150, 30 and 60 TCR-sequenced participants, respectively.

The CDR3 regions of human TCRbeta chains were analyzed by immunosequencing. As for the original processing: TCRs in the repertoires were matched against a reference library of SARS-CoV-2-specific TCRs that had been generated with the MIRA antigen-specificity platform. Breadth was defined as the fraction of unique TCRs that were SARS-CoV-2-associated. Depth was defined as the fraction of total T cells that were SARS-CoV-2-associated. Using the MIRA data, each spike-specific TCR was mapped to the spike region that the TCR reacts to and placed in a CD4 or CD8 class. Log10-transformed breadth and depth values were compared by one-way ANOVA with Sidak's multiple comparisons tests. The immuneACCESS repertoire file appears here via TCRdb, limited to in-frame rearrangements. These files lack a portion of the clones; in checked studies, under half of the deficit traces to unresolved V genes, and the cause of the others is not known. The V and J calls and clone size were taken over from that table, and D and trimming were inferred from the DNA. Present in this sample are 110,000 to 150,000 clones, 80% to 95% of which were seen just once. Approximately 3% of the sample rests with the top ten.

Points the paper makes about the study in general: Conclusions about previously exposed vaccinees were limited because only five to seven AZD1222 recipients were SARS-CoV-2 seropositive at baseline. In the small 56-69-year group, the increase in depth fell short of significance, most likely because of low power. Reportedly, almost half of the unique spike-specific TCRs recognized epitopes lying outside the regions that are mutated in the B.1.351 and B.1.1.7 variants. No day 14 peak-response samples were available, so repertoires were characterized only after the peak T cell response. Participants were mostly white British and included more females than males, and it was suggested by the authors that clonal diversity may have been underestimated. The whole spike protein was spanned by vaccine-associated CD4 TCRs, and dominant responses were seen in regions 160-218 and 743-854. After two AZD1222 doses, spike-specific TCR breadth and depth were significantly higher than at day 0 and than in MenACWY recipients.

Read against the paper, the sample's time point label means: baseline before first vaccination. Vaccinee samples came from UK trials COV001 and COV002, including a single-blind randomized controlled phase 2/3 trial of AZD1222 (ChAdOx1 nCoV-19) in healthy adults. For TCRbeta chain sequencing, PBMC samples were collected from trial participants at day 0 and at day 28 after the second dose. The germline V gene yields SGDLS for CDR1 and YYNGEE for CDR2. V and J are truncated by 1 base and 8 bases respectively, leaving an intervening sequence of 12 bases. Measured from the cysteine to the phenylalanine, the CDR3 is 14 residues long. CDR3 DNA is the only sequence kept; it has 42 bases, read in frame from the first base. Remarks on this clone: This clone's antigen is unknown. No clone much larger than this one lies a single base away; base qualities are absent.

Sequencing was performed on peripheral blood, taken on day 0 of AZD1222 vaccination. The receptor was derived from an adult in good health. The chain is encoded by TRBV9 joined to TRBJ2-2, with an unclear D gene assignment. The CDR3 protein: CASSVLEESGELFF. The sequenced DNA is TGTGCCAGCAGCGTACTAGAAGAGTCTGGGGAGCTGTTTTTT. Here the CDR3 is joined to the reference TRBV9 and TRBJ2-2 genes, and the full variable domain is: DSGVTQTPKHLITATGQRVTLRCSPRSGDLSVYWYQQSLDQGLQFLIQYYNGEERAKGNILERFSAQQFPDLHSELNLSSLELGDSALYFCASSVLEESGELFFGEGSRLTVL.